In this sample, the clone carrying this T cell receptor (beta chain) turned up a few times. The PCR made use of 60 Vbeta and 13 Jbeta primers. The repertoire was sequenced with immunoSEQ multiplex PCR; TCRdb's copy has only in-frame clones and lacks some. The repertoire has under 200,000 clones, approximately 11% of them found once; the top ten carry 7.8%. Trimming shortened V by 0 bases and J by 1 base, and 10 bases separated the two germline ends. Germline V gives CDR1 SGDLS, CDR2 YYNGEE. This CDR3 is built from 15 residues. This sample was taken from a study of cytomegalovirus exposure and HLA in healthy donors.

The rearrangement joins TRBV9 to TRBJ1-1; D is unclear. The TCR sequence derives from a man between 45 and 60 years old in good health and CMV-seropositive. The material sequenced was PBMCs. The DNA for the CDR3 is TGTGCCAGCAGCGTAGGCCCGGGATCGAACACTGAAGCTTTCTTT. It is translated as CASSVGPGSNTEAFF.